These 24 T cell receptor beta chains share one sample of origin, sequenced in a study of T cell clonality in common variable immunodeficiency. Libraries were prepared by immunoSEQ multiplex PCR; TCRdb keeps only in-frame clonotypes and omits some of them. The sample yields roughly 30,000 clones, without any singletons. Sequenced sample: peripheral blood mononuclear cells. The receptor source for this set is a person between 18 and 70 years old in good health.

This clone came up many times. The CDR3 end lies 3 residues beyond the end of the read and is filled in from the germline J gene. The chain carries TRBV9 and TRBJ2-3, with 7 bases lining up with TRBD2. The V and J ends lost 3 bases and 0 bases, in that order; junction bases with no gene match: 4. Germline V gives CDR1 SGDLS, CDR2 YYNGEE. The CDR3 contains 15 residues. The sequenced part of the CDR3 DNA is TGTGCCAGCAGCGGAGAGCGGGATAGCACAGATACG. It codes for CASSGERDSTDT. From start to end, the CDR3 is CASSGERDSTDTQYF.

This clone was observed at least ten times. Read data end 3 residues before the CDR3 end; the end is taken from the germline J gene. The chain is built from TRBV2 and TRBJ2-5, with 13 nucleotides matching TRBD2. Germline lookup yields CDR1 SNHLY and CDR2 FYNNEI. V lost 1 base and J lost 5; bases outside the gene matches: 4. The CDR3 covers 16 residues. The CDR3: CASSEGTSGSRETQYF. The DNA read from the CDR3 is TGTGCCAGCAGTGAAGGGACTAGCGGGAGTAGGGAGACC.

This clone was observed many times. Sequencing ends 3 residues short of the CDR3 end; the germline J gene provides the rest. The chain links TRBV20-1 to TRBJ2-3; D is perhaps TRBD1 or TRBD2 (5 bases each). The CDR3 spans 17 residues. Germline values: CDR1 DFQATT, CDR2 SNEGSKA (reference sequence). The CDR3 is CSARRVGETDFNQPQYF. Partial CDR3 DNA: TGCAGTGCTAGAAGAGTAGGGGAGACGGATTTCAATCAGCCG.

This clone was picked up many times. Read sequence stops 3 residues before the CDR3 end, and the germline J gene provides the missing end. The V gene is TRBV19, the J gene TRBJ2-3; no definite D call. CDR3 size: 15 residues. The germline V gene has CDR1 LNHDA and CDR2 SQIVND (reference sequence). The V end lost 4 bases, the J end lost 3 bases, and 14 bases lay between the germline ends. The DNA read from the CDR3 is TGTGCCAGTAGTAACGAGCTAGAAGATACAGATACG. It codes for CASSNELEDTDT. The entire CDR3 reads CASSNELEDTDTQYF.

This clone was seen many times. This CDR3 reads CASTPGQFYEQYF. CDR3 DNA, as far as it was read: TGTGCCAGCACCCCGGGACAGTTCTACGAG. The chain recombines TRBV28 with TRBJ2-7; 7 positions agree with TRBD1. The read terminates 3 residues ahead of where the CDR3 ends, so the germline J gene completes it. Germline V CDR1 and CDR2: MDHEN, SYDVKM. The CDR3 length is 13 residues. V trimming: 7 bases; J trimming: 3 bases; junction bases outside the gene matches: 6.

This clone was seen many times. The CDR3 loop is CASSLGRAPFETQYF. The covered CDR3 bases are TGTGCCAGCAGCTTGGGGAGGGCCCCCTTCGAGACC. The rearrangement joins TRBV5-4 to TRBJ2-5, with a tentative D call TRBD2 (6 bases). The CDR3 goes on 3 residues after the read ends, and that part is filled in from the germline J gene. The V gene's germline CDR1 is SGHNT and CDR2 YYREEE (reference sequence). The CDR3 totals 15 residues. V lost 0 bases to trimming and J lost 5 bases, with 14 bases between them. Full variable domain (rest looked up from reference TRBV5-4 and TRBJ2-5): ETGVTQSPTHLIKTRGQQVTLRCSSQSGHNTVSWYQQALGQGPQFIFQYYREEENGRGNFPPRFSGLQFPNYSSELNVNALELDDSALYLCASSLGRAPFETQYFGPGTRLLVL.

This clone has a count of ten or more. Read data end 3 residues before the CDR3 end; the end is taken from the germline J gene. The chain couples TRBV2 to TRBJ2-1; 12 bases line up with TRBD2. The length of the CDR3 is 15 residues. Losses at the gene ends were 5 bases for V and 8 bases for J; bases not matched to a gene: 7. CDR1 SNHLY and CDR2 FYNNEI come from the germline V gene. CDR3 DNA, as far as it was read: TGTGCCAGCAGTTTGACTAGCGGGAGCTTCGATGAG. Protein sequence: CASSLTSGSFDE. The whole CDR3 protein is CASSLTSGSFDEQFF.

This clone was counted a few times. The CDR3 is cut off 3 residues early in the read; its end comes from the germline J gene. The rearrangement uses TRBV20-1 and TRBJ1-2; D gene uncertain. With 1 base removed from V and 4 bases from J, the gap between germline ends came to 10 bases. CDR1 DFQATT and CDR2 SNEGSKA come from the germline V gene (reference sequence). CDR3 length: 13 amino acids. CDR3 sequence: CSARVEGSYGYTF. Partial CDR3 DNA: TGCAGTGCTAGAGTAGAGGGTAGCTATGGC.

This clone was seen at least ten times. The read terminates 3 residues ahead of where the CDR3 ends, so the germline J gene completes it. This chain joins TRBV5-5 and TRBJ2-3; perhaps TRBD2 as D (6 bases). Trimming took 2 bases from V and 2 from J, leaving 12 bases between them. The CDR3 is 15 amino acids. In germline, CDR1 is SGHKS, CDR2 YYEKEE (reference sequence). The CDR3 sequence is CASSFTGENTDTQYF. CDR3 DNA (partial): TGTGCCAGCAGCTTCACGGGGGAGAACACAGATACG.

This clone came up a few times. The read terminates 3 residues ahead of where the CDR3 ends, so the germline J gene completes it. This chain links TRBV27 with TRBJ2-7; TRBD2 aligns across 10 bases. V lost 5 bases and J lost 2; bases outside the gene matches: 3. The CDR3 loop spans 14 amino acids. The germline CDR1 and CDR2 sequences are MNHEY and SMNVEV (reference sequence). CDR3 loop: CASSLGLAAYEQYF. The covered CDR3 bases are TGTGCCAGCAGTCTCGGACTAGCGGCCTACGAG.

This clone showed up many times. Sequencing ends 3 residues short of the CDR3 end; the germline J gene provides the rest. The chain couples TRBV28 to TRBJ2-1, with 9 bases matching TRBD2. V gave up 3 bases and J gave up 2 bases; unmatched junction bases: 5. Per germline, CDR1 MDHEN and CDR2 SYDVKM. The CDR3 sequence is 16 residues long. The chain's CDR3 is CASSFAPSGTYNEQFF. Incomplete CDR3 DNA: TGTGCCAGCAGTTTTGCCCCTAGCGGGACCTACAATGAG. The complete variable domain, with remaining parts taken from reference TRBV28 and TRBJ2-1, reads DVKVTQSSRYLVKRTGEKVFLECVQDMDHENMFWYRQDPGLGLRLIYFSYDVKMKEKGDIPEGYSVSREKKERFSLILESASTNQTSMYLCASSFAPSGTYNEQFFGPGTRLTVL.

This clone came up a few times. Read sequence stops 3 residues before the CDR3 end, and the germline J gene provides the missing end. J is TRBJ2-7 and V is TRBV30; D is uncertain. Trimming pared 4 bases from V and 6 bases from J, leaving 10 bases between. The CDR3 totals 11 residues. Germline V gene sequence: CDR1 GTSNPN, CDR2 SVGIG (reference sequence). This CDR3 reads CAWKNGLEQYF. Incomplete CDR3 DNA: TGTGCCTGGAAAAATGGCCTCGAG.

In the case of this clone: The observed sequence ends 3 residues before the CDR3 terminus, with the missing tail filled in from the germline J gene. The chain couples TRBV18 to TRBJ1-5; possibly TRBD1 for D (6 bases). CDR1 and CDR2 from the germline V gene are KGHSH and LQKENI. The CDR3 has 17 residues. V was cut by 0 bases and J by 7 bases, with 19 bases left in between. The CDR3 spells CASSPPRLAGARQPQHF. The CDR3 DNA, read in part, is TGTGCCAGCTCACCACCTAGGTTGGCGGGGGCGAGGCAGCCC. The full variable domain, rest sourced from reference TRBV18 and TRBJ1-5, is NAGVMQNPRHLVRRRGQEARLRCSPMKGHSHVYWYRQLPEEGLKFMVYLQKENIIDESGMPKERFSAEFPKEGPSILRIQQVVRGDSAAYFCASSPPRLAGARQPQHFGDGTRLSIL.

This clone was seen at least ten times. The read stops 3 residues short of the end of the CDR3; the missing end is completed from the germline J gene. The chain couples TRBV19 to TRBJ2-2; 10 bases fit TRBD2. The V gene's germline CDR1 is LNHDA and CDR2 SQIVND (reference sequence). CDR3 size: 14 residues. After removal of 6 bases from V and 3 bases from J, the junction contained 1 base not matched to a gene. CDR3 DNA (partial): TGTGCCAGTAGACTAGCGGGACACACCGGGGAG. Translation gives CASRLAGHTGE. The whole CDR3 protein reads CASRLAGHTGELFF.

This clone was observed many times. The CDR3 end is not reached by the read, which stops 3 residues before it; the germline J gene fills it in. The rearrangement links TRBV7-9 to TRBJ2-7; tentative D call: TRBD2 (6 bases). With 6 bases removed from V and 2 bases from J, the gap between germline ends came to 17 bases. The germline V gene encodes CDR1 SEHNR and CDR2 FQNEAQ (reference sequence). The CDR3 extends over 15 amino acids. The DNA read from the CDR3 is TGTGCCAGCAGTATTGGGGGGACTTCTACCTACGAG. This sequence encodes CASSIGGTSTYE. The complete CDR3 reads CASSIGGTSTYEQYF. Full variable domain (remainder filled in from reference TRBV7-9 and TRBJ2-7): DTGVSQNPRHKITKRGQNVTFRCDPISEHNRLYWYRQTLGQGPEFLTYFQNEAQLEKSRLLSDRFSAERPKGSFSTLEIQRTEQGDSAMYLCASSIGGTSTYEQYFGPGTRLTVT.

This clone was counted a few times. Coverage ceases 3 residues before the CDR3 finishes, and the germline J gene fills in the end. This rearrangement joins TRBV5-1 to TRBJ2-5, with D possibly being TRBD1 (6 bases). CDR1 is SGHRS and CDR2 is YFSETQ in the germline V gene. This CDR3 has 14 residues. Between the trimmed V and J ends, which lost 0 bases and 5 bases, there was a span of 11 bases. The part of the CDR3 DNA that was read is TGCGCCAGCAGCTTGGACCAGGGGTCGGAGACC. Encoded protein: CASSLDQGSET. The whole CDR3 protein reads CASSLDQGSETQYF.

This clone was detected ten times or more. The CDR3 goes on 3 residues after the read ends, and that part is filled in from the germline J gene. The J gene is TRBJ2-7, the V gene TRBV30; 15 bases agree with TRBD2. J lost 4 bases, V lost 0 bases, and 13 bases had no gene match. The germline CDR1 and CDR2 sequences are GTSNPN and SVGIG (reference sequence). CDR3 size: 19 residues. The CDR3 reads CAWSVQGTSGRFLTYEQYF. CDR3 DNA, as far as it was read: TGTGCCTGGAGTGTACAGGGGACTAGCGGGAGGTTTTTGACTTACGAG.

This clone was seen more than once but under ten times. The missing CDR3 end, 3 residues past where the read stops, is filled in from the germline J gene. The J gene is TRBJ1-4, the V gene TRBV2, with unresolved D. In germline, CDR1 is SNHLY, CDR2 FYNNEI. The CDR3 loop spans 11 amino acids. The CDR3 bases that were read are TGTGCCAGCAGTGAAGTTTCCGAA. Amino acids: CASSEVSE. The CDR3, in full, reads CASSEVSELFF.

As concerns this clone: Read sequence stops 3 residues before the CDR3 end, and the germline J gene provides the missing end. The chain links TRBV18 to TRBJ2-1, with a weak D call TRBD1 (5 bases). Germline CDR1 is KGHSH and CDR2 is LQKENI. The length of the CDR3 is 16 residues. V dropped 4 bases and J dropped 3 bases, with 16 bases sitting between them. CDR3 DNA (partial): TGTGCCAGCTCACTGGGTAGGGGTCCTTACTACAATGAG. It encodes CASSLGRGPYYNE. The complete CDR3 sequence is CASSLGRGPYYNEQFF.

This clone came up many times. The CDR3 is cut off 3 residues early in the read; its end comes from the germline J gene. The V gene is TRBV7-3, the J gene TRBJ2-5; 8 bases fit TRBD2. There are 17 residues in the CDR3. Unmatched junction bases numbered 8, after V lost 0 bases and J lost 2 bases. Germline values: CDR1 SGHTA, CDR2 FQGTGA. The CDR3 bases that were read are TGTGCCAGCAGCTTAACGGCCCTTCCTAGCGGGCAAGAGACC. Its protein is CASSLTALPSGQET. The whole CDR3 sequence reads CASSLTALPSGQETQYF. The full variable domain, its missing parts supplied by reference TRBV7-3 and TRBJ2-5, is GAGVSQTPSNKVTEKGKYVELRCDPISGHTALYWYRQSLGQGPEFLIYFQGTGAADDSGLPNDRFFAVRPEGSVSTLKIQRTERGDSAVYLCASSLTALPSGQETQYFGPGTRLLVL.

As regards this clone: The CDR3 end is not reached by the read, which stops 3 residues before it; the germline J gene fills it in. The chain combines TRBV7-9 with TRBJ1-1; possible D gene TRBD1, 6 bases. Germline CDR1 is SEHNR and CDR2 is FQNEAQ (reference sequence). CDR3 length: 14 residues. Trimming removed 7 bases from V and 2 bases from J, with 14 bases in between. The CDR3 loop is CASNPYRANTEAFF. CDR3 DNA, as far as it was read: TGTGCCAGCAACCCTTACAGGGCAAACACTGAA. Full variable domain (remainder filled in from reference TRBV7-9 and TRBJ1-1): DTGVSQNPRHKITKRGQNVTFRCDPISEHNRLYWYRQTLGQGPEFLTYFQNEAQLEKSRLLSDRFSAERPKGSFSTLEIQRTEQGDSAMYLCASNPYRANTEAFFGQGTRLTVV.

In this sample, this clone turned up a few times. This chain's CDR3 is CASSGVQPPNYGYTF. The covered CDR3 bases are TGTGCCAGCAGCGGCGTACAGCCTCCTAACTATGGC. The chain has TRBV7-6 and TRBJ1-2; the D is unclear. The DNA ends 3 residues before the CDR3 does, and the rest of the CDR3 is filled in from the germline J gene. The CDR3 is 15 residues long. Trimming left V 5 bases short and J 0 bases short, with 13 bases between. Germline V gene data show CDR1 as SGHVS and CDR2 as FNYEAQ.

This clone was detected ten times or more. The read comes to an end 3 residues before the CDR3 does, leaving the germline J gene to fill in the end. Other DNA variants within this sample encode the same CDR3. The gene calls are TRBV6-4 and TRBJ2-3, with a possible D match to TRBD1 (5 bases). Trimming took 4 bases from V and 3 from J, leaving 11 bases between them. The germline V gene has CDR1 MRHNA and CDR2 SNTAGT. The CDR3 consists of 14 residues. The covered CDR3 bases are TGTGCCAGCAGTGGTGGACAACCGACAGATACG. This gives the protein CASSGGQPTDT. The whole CDR3 is CASSGGQPTDTQYF.

In this sample, this clone turned up many times. The read terminates 3 residues before the CDR3 end, so the remaining end is supplied by the germline J gene. This chain uses TRBV7-2 with TRBJ1-6; D is unresolved. The V gene's germline CDR1 is SGHTA and CDR2 FQGNSA. This CDR3 is 15 amino acids long. Trimming left V 2 bases short and J 0 bases short, with 5 bases between. The CDR3 loop reads CASSLRHSYNSPLHF. CDR3 DNA (partial): TGTGCCAGCAGCTTACGACACTCCTATAATTCACCC. Using reference TRBV7-2 and TRBJ1-6 for the parts outside the CDR3, the full variable domain is GAGVSQSPSNKVTEKGKDVELRCDPISGHTALYWYRQSLGQGLEFLIYFQGNSAPDKSGLPSDRFSAERTGGSVSTLTIQRTQQEDSAVYLCASSLRHSYNSPLHFGNGTRLTVT.